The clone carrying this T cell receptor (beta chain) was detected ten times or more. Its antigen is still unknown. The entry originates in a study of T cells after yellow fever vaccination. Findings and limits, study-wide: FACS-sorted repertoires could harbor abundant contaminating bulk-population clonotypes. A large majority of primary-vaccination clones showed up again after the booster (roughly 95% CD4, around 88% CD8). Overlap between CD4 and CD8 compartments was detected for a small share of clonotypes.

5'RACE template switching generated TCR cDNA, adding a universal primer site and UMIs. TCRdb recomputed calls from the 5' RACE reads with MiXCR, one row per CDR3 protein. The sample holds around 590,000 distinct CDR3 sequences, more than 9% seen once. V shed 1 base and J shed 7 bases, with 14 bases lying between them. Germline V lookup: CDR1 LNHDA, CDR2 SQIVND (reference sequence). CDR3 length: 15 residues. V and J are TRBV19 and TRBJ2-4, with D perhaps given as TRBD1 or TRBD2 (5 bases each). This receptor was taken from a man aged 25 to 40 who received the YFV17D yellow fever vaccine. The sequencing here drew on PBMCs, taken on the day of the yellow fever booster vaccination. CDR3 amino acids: CASSIGRDLRNIQYF. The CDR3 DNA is TGTGCCAGTAGTATAGGCCGGGACCTCAGGAACATTCAGTACTTC.